This passage covers 7 T cell receptor beta chains from one sample sequenced in a study of PD-1 blockade in classical Hodgkin lymphoma. The patients all showed relapse after autologous stem cell transplantation, while their brentuximab vedotin exposure varied. Only in-frame clones appear in the TCRdb table, and some are missing; sequencing was by immunoSEQ multiplex PCR. The table has 55,000 to 65,000 clones, 85% to 90% seen once; the top ten hold 15%. This specimen consisted of peripheral blood mononuclear cells (PBMCs), obtained at baseline. These receptors all come from a human donor with classical Hodgkin lymphoma.

The chain recombines TRBV18 with TRBJ1-2, with a weak D call TRBD1 (6 bases). The V end lost 2 bases, the J end lost 3 bases, and 13 bases lay between the germline ends. Germline values: CDR1 KGHSH, CDR2 LQKENI. This CDR3 contains 15 residues. Here the CDR3 reads CASSPEAGAHYGYTF. For the CDR3, the DNA is TGTGCCAGCTCACCAGAGGCAGGGGCCCACTATGGCTACACCTTC. Supplemented by reference TRBV18 and TRBJ1-2, the full variable domain reads NAGVMQNPRHLVRRRGQEARLRCSPMKGHSHVYWYRQLPEEGLKFMVYLQKENIIDESGMPKERFSAEFPKEGPSILRIQQVVRGDSAAYFCASSPEAGAHYGYTFGSGTRLTVV.

The chain uses TRBV7-2 and TRBJ2-1; no clear D gene. Deletions cut 2 bases from V and 6 bases from J, with 8 bases between. Germline CDR1 and CDR2: SGHTA and FQGNSA. This CDR3 has 13 residues. Here the CDR3 reads CASSLWAANEQFF. Here the CDR3 DNA reads TGTGCCAGCAGCTTATGGGCCGCCAATGAGCAGTTCTTC.

The gene calls are TRBV4-1 and TRBJ2-3, with TRBD2 as a possible D gene (5 bases). Per germline, CDR1 MGHRA and CDR2 YSYEKL. The CDR3 is made up of 16 amino acids. With 4 bases removed from V and 0 bases from J, the gap between germline ends came to 14 bases. The CDR3 sequence: CASSRAALASTDTQYF. The CDR3, as DNA: TGCGCCAGCAGCCGAGCCGCGCTAGCTAGCACAGATACGCAGTATTTT.

This chain connects TRBV7-9 to TRBJ1-2; D perhaps matches TRBD1 (5 bases). This CDR3 contains 15 residues. The ends were cut back, 5 bases at V and 2 bases at J, with 15 bases in the middle. The germline V gene encodes CDR1 SEHNR and CDR2 FQNEAQ (reference sequence). In DNA, the CDR3 is TGTGCCAGCAGCCTAATCAGGGAACAAAACTATGGCTACACCTTC. Its protein is CASSLIREQNYGYTF. The variable domain in full, completed from reference TRBV7-9 and TRBJ1-2, reads DTGVSQNPRHKITKRGQNVTFRCDPISEHNRLYWYRQTLGQGPEFLTYFQNEAQLEKSRLLSDRFSAERPKGSFSTLEIQRTEQGDSAMYLCASSLIREQNYGYTFGSGTRLTVV.

V gene TRBV5-1 combines with J gene TRBJ2-1; D possibly corresponds to TRBD2 (5 bases). In germline, CDR1 is SGHRS, CDR2 YFSETQ. The CDR3 length is 12 residues. Trimming removed 4 bases from V and 10 bases from J, with 12 bases in between. CDR3 residues: CASSRGVGEQFF. CDR3 coding DNA: TGCGCCAGCAGCCGGGGTGTCGGCGAGCAGTTCTTC.

This chain joins TRBV27 and TRBJ2-2; TRBD2 might be the D (6 bases). Trimming left V 5 bases short and J 4 bases short, with 17 bases between. From germline, CDR1 is MNHEY and CDR2 SMNVEV (reference sequence). The CDR3 sequence is 16 residues long. The CDR3: CASSPQVGRGTGELFF. The CDR3 DNA sequence: TGTGCCAGCAGTCCCCAAGTGGGGCGGGGCACCGGGGAGCTGTTTTTT.

V gene TRBV2 combines with J gene TRBJ1-1; D might be TRBD1 (5 bases). This CDR3 region has 22 residues. Trimming removed 2 bases from V and 0 bases from J, with 31 bases in between. Per the germline V gene, CDR1 is SNHLY and CDR2 is FYNNEI. In DNA, the CDR3 is TGTGCCAGCAGTGAATTGACAGTACTTCCTCTATTCAGGATTAGGGTGAACACTGAAGCTTTCTTT. Its translation is CASSELTVLPLFRIRVNTEAFF. Full variable domain (remainder filled in from reference TRBV2 and TRBJ1-1): EPEVTQTPSHQVTQMGQEVILRCVPISNHLYFYWYRQILGQKVEFLVSFYNNEISEKSEIFDDQFSVERPDGSNFTLKIRSTKLEDSAMYFCASSELTVLPLFRIRVNTEAFFGQGTRLTVV.